The 19 T cell receptor beta chains below all came from one sample that was sequenced in a study of cytomegalovirus exposure and HLA in healthy donors (TCRdb year 2017). The library was generated by the immunoSEQ multiplex PCR assay. A mixture of 60 forward primers for TCR Vbeta segments and 13 reverse primers for TCR Jbeta segments was used in the multiplex PCR. What TCRdb holds here is the immuneACCESS table cut down to in-frame rearrangements. Part of the clones is not present; checked against another copy, under half of the missing clones reflect an unresolved V gene, and the others are unexplained. Recorded for this sample are 90,000 to 100,000 clones; around 80% of them occurred a single time. The ten largest clones represent approximately 0.8% of the sample. Specimen: PBMCs. These receptors all come from a woman aged 55 to 70 in good health and CMV-seronegative.

This clone has just a few counts. The chain links TRBV6-5 to TRBJ1-2; maybe TRBD1 (5 bases). Germline V gene lookup returns CDR1 MNHEY and CDR2 SVGAGI. This CDR3 region has 16 residues. The V end lost 2 bases, the J end lost 7 bases, and 20 bases lay between the germline ends. CDR3 DNA: TGTGCCAGCAGTTACCGTAGGGGAGGCAGGATGGGTGGCTACACCTTC. Amino acid sequence: CASSYRRGGRMGGYTF.

The V call is TRBV7-2, the J call TRBJ2-7, with TRBD1 identical over 11 bases. The trim removed 5 bases at V and 4 bases at J, leaving 4 bases unmatched. The CDR3 spans 14 residues. Per germline, CDR1 SGHTA and CDR2 FQGNSA. CDR3 sequence reads: CASSVDRGLYEQYF. The CDR3 region has the DNA TGTGCCAGCAGCGTGGACAGGGGGCTATACGAGCAGTACTTC.

The J gene is TRBJ2-3, the V gene TRBV28; 7 bases agree with TRBD2. Trimming took 4 bases from V and 2 from J; bases not matched to a gene: 9. The CDR3 has 16 amino acids. CDR1 and CDR2 from the germline V gene are MDHEN and SYDVKM. In DNA, the CDR3 is TGTGCCAGCAGTTACCGGGACTACACCTACACAGATACGCAGTATTTT. Translating it yields CASSYRDYTYTDTQYF.

The chain recombines TRBV28 with TRBJ1-1; 9 nucleotides align to TRBD1. The germline V gene has CDR1 MDHEN and CDR2 SYDVKM. J lost 3 bases, V lost 6 bases, and 11 bases had no gene match. This CDR3 is 16 amino acids long. CDR3: CASSRGQGVWDTEAFF. DNA of the CDR3: TGTGCCAGCAGCCGGGGACAGGGAGTCTGGGACACTGAAGCTTTCTTT.

This chain links TRBV27 with TRBJ1-1; tentatively, D is TRBD1 (5 bases). Germline V gene data show CDR1 as MNHEY and CDR2 as SMNVEV (reference sequence). V gave up 7 bases and J gave up 5 bases, with 14 bases separating them. This CDR3 comprises 13 residues. The chain's CDR3 is CASTRAGTTEAFF. The CDR3 DNA follows: TGTGCCAGCACCCGCGCAGGGACTACTGAAGCTTTCTTT.

The J gene is TRBJ1-1, the V gene TRBV4-3, with D maybe TRBD1 (6 bases). Germline V gene lookup returns CDR1 LGHNA and CDR2 YSLEER. This CDR3 has 16 residues. Trimming removed 0 bases from V and 1 base from J, with 12 bases in between. The CDR3 region has the DNA TGCGCCAGCAGCCAAGATGGGGGCCGGGCGAACACTGAAGCTTTCTTT. This encodes CASSQDGGRANTEAFF.

This clone was counted only a few times. The chain employs TRBV19 and TRBJ1-2; D is possibly TRBD1 (5 bases). Trimming took off 3 bases at V and 6 bases at J, with 17 bases between the two ends. There are 15 residues in the CDR3. Per the germline V gene, CDR1 is LNHDA and CDR2 is SQIVND (reference sequence). CDR3 nucleotides: TGTGCCAGTAGTATCCCCGGGCAGGGAACTAATGGCTACACCTTC. Protein: CASSIPGQGTNGYTF.

The chain employs TRBV6-5 and TRBJ2-5; 7 nucleotides line up with TRBD2. The CDR3 extends over 15 amino acids. Germline assignment: CDR1 MNHEY and CDR2 SVGAGI. V lost 2 bases to trimming and J lost 4 bases; unmatched junction nucleotides: 7. The CDR3 sequence is CASSYRRLAVETQYF. CDR3 nucleotide sequence: TGTGCCAGCAGTTACCGCCGACTAGCAGTAGAGACCCAGTACTTC.

V is TRBV14 and J is TRBJ1-3; weak D call: TRBD1 (6 bases). CDR1 is SGHDN and CDR2 is FVKESK in the germline V gene. The CDR3 extends over 15 amino acids. V was shortened by 4 bases and J by 4 bases, with 14 bases between the two germline ends. The CDR3 loop is CASSPRGTGGNTIYF. CDR3 in DNA: TGTGCCAGCAGCCCTAGGGGGACCGGAGGAAACACCATATATTTT.

V and J are TRBV7-6 and TRBJ1-4; D gene ambiguous. The length of the CDR3 is 14 residues. Per the germline V gene, CDR1 is SGHVS and CDR2 is FNYEAQ. With 4 bases removed from V and 4 bases from J, the gap between germline ends came to 10 bases. The CDR3 sequence is CASSSEGINEKLFF. The CDR3 coding sequence is TGTGCCAGCAGCTCCGAGGGTATTAATGAAAAACTGTTTTTT.

The V call is TRBV7-2, the J call TRBJ1-2, with D perhaps TRBD1 (6 bases). The V gene lost 5 bases and the J gene lost 4 bases, with 14 bases spanning the gap. The CDR3 length is 14 residues. Germline CDR1 is SGHTA and CDR2 is FQGNSA. This CDR3 reads CASSPGGQLYGYTF. CDR3 bases: TGTGCCAGCAGCCCAGGAGGACAGCTCTATGGCTACACCTTC. Variable domain in full (rest from reference TRBV7-2 and TRBJ1-2): GAGVSQSPSNKVTEKGKDVELRCDPISGHTALYWYRQSLGQGLEFLIYFQGNSAPDKSGLPSDRFSAERTGGSVSTLTIQRTQQEDSAVYLCASSPGGQLYGYTFGSGTRLTVV.

This rearrangement joins TRBV5-4 to TRBJ2-7; the match to TRBD1 covers 9 bases. CDR1 and CDR2 (germline): SGHNT, YYREEE (reference sequence). V lost 7 bases and J lost 2; bases outside the gene matches: 4. The CDR3 is 13 residues long. The CDR3: CASGTGRTYEQYF. CDR3 nucleotide sequence: TGTGCCAGCGGGACAGGGCGGACCTACGAGCAGTACTTC. Supplemented by reference TRBV5-4 and TRBJ2-7, the full variable domain reads ETGVTQSPTHLIKTRGQQVTLRCSSQSGHNTVSWYQQALGQGPQFIFQYYREEENGRGNFPPRFSGLQFPNYSSELNVNALELDDSALYLCASGTGRTYEQYFGPGTRLTVT.

J is TRBJ1-2 and V is TRBV20-1, with D possibly being TRBD1 (5 bases). Germline assignment: CDR1 DFQATT and CDR2 SNEGSKA (reference sequence). The CDR3 consists of 10 residues. The germline V and J ends were trimmed by 6 bases and 6 bases, with 8 bases remaining between them. For the CDR3, the DNA is TGCAGTGCGTTGACAGATGGCTACACCTTC. It specifies CSALTDGYTF.

V is TRBV5-4 and J is TRBJ2-4; 8 bases agree with TRBD2. Germline trimming cut 0 bases from V and 2 bases from J; bases unmatched to any gene: 4. CDR3 length equals 16 residues. Germline lookup yields CDR1 SGHNT and CDR2 YYREEE (reference sequence). CDR3 in DNA: TGTGCCAGCAGCTTGGACGGGAGGGCATCCAAAAACATTCAGTACTTC. It encodes CASSLDGRASKNIQYF.

The chain couples TRBV25-1 to TRBJ1-6; D is undetermined. V was pared by 2 bases and J by 10 bases, with 12 bases between. Looked up from germline, CDR1 is MGHDK and CDR2 is SYGVNS. The CDR3 has 14 residues. CDR3 in amino acids: CASSEGSSSSPLHF. In DNA form, the CDR3 reads TGTGCCAGCAGTGAAGGCTCCTCCTCATCACCCCTCCACTTT. The variable domain in full, completed from reference TRBV25-1 and TRBJ1-6, reads EADIYQTPRYLVIGTGKKITLECSQTMGHDKMYWYQQDPGMELHLIHYSYGVNSTEKGDLSSESTVSRIRTEHFPLTLESARPSHTSQYLCASSEGSSSSPLHFGNGTRLTVT.

J is TRBJ1-1 and V is TRBV19, with 7 bases identical to TRBD1. J was trimmed by 6 bases and V by 2 bases; bases with no gene match: 3. CDR3 length: 13 amino acids. The germline CDR1 and CDR2 sequences are LNHDA and SQIVND (reference sequence). CDR3 bases: TGTGCCAGTAGTATACAGGGGGTCGCTGAAGCTTTCTTT. It codes for CASSIQGVAEAFF.

This CDR3 reads CASKQGEGNTEAFF. The CDR3 coding sequence is TGTGCCAGCAAGCAGGGTGAAGGGAACACTGAAGCTTTCTTT. This chain links TRBV2 with TRBJ1-1; a weak D match, TRBD1 (5 bases). The ends were cut back, 7 bases at V and 1 base at J, with 13 bases in the middle. The germline V gene has CDR1 SNHLY and CDR2 FYNNEI. This CDR3 has 14 amino acids.

The gene calls are TRBV7-2 and TRBJ2-1, with TRBD2 matching over 11 bases. Germline V gene data show CDR1 as SGHTA and CDR2 as FQGNSA. Losses at the gene ends were 7 bases for V and 6 bases for J; bases not matched to a gene: 11. This CDR3 has 16 amino acids. The CDR3 loop is CASIQNSGRGSNEQFF. CDR3 in DNA: TGTGCCAGCATCCAAAATAGCGGGAGGGGGAGCAATGAGCAGTTCTTC. Full variable domain (rest looked up from reference TRBV7-2 and TRBJ2-1): GAGVSQSPSNKVTEKGKDVELRCDPISGHTALYWYRQSLGQGLEFLIYFQGNSAPDKSGLPSDRFSAERTGGSVSTLTIQRTQQEDSAVYLCASIQNSGRGSNEQFFGPGTRLTVL.

The chain combines TRBV25-1 with TRBJ2-5, with a weak D call TRBD1 (5 bases). The germline V gene has CDR1 MGHDK and CDR2 SYGVNS. Trimming shortened V by 7 bases and J by 4 bases, and 10 bases separated the two germline ends. The CDR3 is 12 residues long. The CDR3 region has the DNA TGTGCCAGCAAAAAGGGGCCAGAGACCCAGTACTTC. Translation: CASKKGPETQYF.